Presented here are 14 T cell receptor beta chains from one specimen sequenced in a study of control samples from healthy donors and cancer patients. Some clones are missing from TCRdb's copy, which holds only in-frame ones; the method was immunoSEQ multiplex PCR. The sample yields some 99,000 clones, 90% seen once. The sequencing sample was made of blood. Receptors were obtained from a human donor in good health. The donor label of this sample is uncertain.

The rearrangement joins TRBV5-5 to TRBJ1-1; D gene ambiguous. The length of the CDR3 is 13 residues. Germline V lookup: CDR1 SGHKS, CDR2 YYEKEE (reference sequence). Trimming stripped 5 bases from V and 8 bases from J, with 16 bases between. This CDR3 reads CASRGGQSREAFF. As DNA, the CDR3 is TGTGCCAGCAGGGGCGGGCAGTCTCGGGAAGCTTTCTTT.

Here the CDR3 reads CASESGLGLSYTF. In DNA form, the CDR3 reads TGTGCCAGCGAGTCGGGATTGGGCCTATCTTACACCTTC. The rearrangement links TRBV6-5 to TRBJ1-2; D ambiguous. CDR3 size: 13 residues. Trimming removed 8 bases at V and 11 bases at J, with 21 bases between. CDR1 and CDR2 (germline): MNHEY, SVGAGI.

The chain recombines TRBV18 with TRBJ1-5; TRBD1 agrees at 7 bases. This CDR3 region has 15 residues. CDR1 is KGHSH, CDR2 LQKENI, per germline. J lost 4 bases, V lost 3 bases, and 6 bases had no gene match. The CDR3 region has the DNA TGTGCCAGCTCACCCGGGGACAGACAAAATCAGCCCCAGCATTTT. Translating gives CASSPGDRQNQPQHF.

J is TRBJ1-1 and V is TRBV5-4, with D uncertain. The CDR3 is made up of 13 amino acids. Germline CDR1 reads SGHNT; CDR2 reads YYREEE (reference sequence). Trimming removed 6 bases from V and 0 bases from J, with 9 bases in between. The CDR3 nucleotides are TGTGCCAGCAAGGGAGAGATGAACACTGAAGCTTTCTTT. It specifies CASKGEMNTEAFF.

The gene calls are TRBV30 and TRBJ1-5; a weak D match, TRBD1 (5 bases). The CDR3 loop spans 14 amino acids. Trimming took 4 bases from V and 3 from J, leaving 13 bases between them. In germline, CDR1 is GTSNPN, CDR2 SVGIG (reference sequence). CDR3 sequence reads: CAWNTGLFNQPQHF. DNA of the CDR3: TGTGCCTGGAATACAGGTCTCTTCAATCAGCCCCAGCATTTT.

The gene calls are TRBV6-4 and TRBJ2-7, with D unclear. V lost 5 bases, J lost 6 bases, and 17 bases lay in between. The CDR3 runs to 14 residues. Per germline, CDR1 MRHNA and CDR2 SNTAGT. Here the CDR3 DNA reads TGTGCCAGCAGTCCGGAACACCTCCGAGGCGAGCAGTACTTC. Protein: CASSPEHLRGEQYF.

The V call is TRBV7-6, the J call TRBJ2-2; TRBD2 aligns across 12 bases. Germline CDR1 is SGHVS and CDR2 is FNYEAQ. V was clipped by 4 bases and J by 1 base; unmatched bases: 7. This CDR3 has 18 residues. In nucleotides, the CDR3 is TGTGCCAGCAGCTCTACTAGCGGGGGGTATATGAACACCGGGGAGCTGTTTTTT. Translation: CASSSTSGGYMNTGELFF.

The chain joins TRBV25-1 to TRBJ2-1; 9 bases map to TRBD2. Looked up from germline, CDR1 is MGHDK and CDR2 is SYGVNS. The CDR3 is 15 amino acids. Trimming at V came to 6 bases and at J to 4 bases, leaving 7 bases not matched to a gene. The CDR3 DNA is TGTGCCAGCAGCCCTACTAGCGGGCCTTACAATGAGCAGTTCTTC. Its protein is CASSPTSGPYNEQFF.

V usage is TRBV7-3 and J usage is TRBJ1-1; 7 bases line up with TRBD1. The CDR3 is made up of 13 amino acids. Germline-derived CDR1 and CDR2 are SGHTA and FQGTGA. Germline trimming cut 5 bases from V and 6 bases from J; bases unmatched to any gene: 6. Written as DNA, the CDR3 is TGTGCCAGCAGCCAAGGGGGCGCGGCTGAAGCTTTCTTT. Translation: CASSQGGAAEAFF.

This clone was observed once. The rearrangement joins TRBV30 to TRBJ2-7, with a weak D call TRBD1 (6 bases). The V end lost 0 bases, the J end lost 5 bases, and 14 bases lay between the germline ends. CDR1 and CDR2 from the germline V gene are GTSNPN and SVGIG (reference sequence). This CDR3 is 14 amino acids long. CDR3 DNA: TGTGCCTGGAGTGTCGGGCAGGGGTTTCACGAGCAGTACTTC. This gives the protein CAWSVGQGFHEQYF. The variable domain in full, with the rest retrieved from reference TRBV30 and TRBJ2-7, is SQTIHQWPATLVQPVGSPLSLECTVEGTSNPNLYWYRQAAGRGLQLLFYSVGIGQISSEVPQNLSASRPQDRQFILSSKKLLLSDSGFYLCAWSVGQGFHEQYFGPGTRLTVT.

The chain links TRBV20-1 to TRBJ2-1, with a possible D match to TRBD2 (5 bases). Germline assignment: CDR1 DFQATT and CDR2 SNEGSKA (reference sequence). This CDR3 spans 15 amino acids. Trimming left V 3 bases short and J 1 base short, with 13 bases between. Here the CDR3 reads CSASIPSHSYNEQFF. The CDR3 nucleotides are TGCAGTGCTAGTATTCCTAGCCATTCCTACAATGAGCAGTTCTTC.

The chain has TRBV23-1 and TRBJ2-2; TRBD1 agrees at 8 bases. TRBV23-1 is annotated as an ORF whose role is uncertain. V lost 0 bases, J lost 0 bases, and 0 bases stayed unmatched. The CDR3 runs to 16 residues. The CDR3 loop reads CASSQSQGANTGELFF. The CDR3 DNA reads TGCGCCAGCAGTCAATCACAGGGGGCGAACACCGGGGAGCTGTTTTTT.

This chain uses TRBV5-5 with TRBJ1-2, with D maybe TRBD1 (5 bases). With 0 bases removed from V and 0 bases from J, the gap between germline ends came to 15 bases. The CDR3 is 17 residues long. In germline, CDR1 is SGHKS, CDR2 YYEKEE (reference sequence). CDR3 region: CASSLGLQALANYGYTF. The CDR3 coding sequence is TGTGCCAGCAGCTTGGGATTACAGGCGCTAGCTAACTATGGCTACACCTTC.

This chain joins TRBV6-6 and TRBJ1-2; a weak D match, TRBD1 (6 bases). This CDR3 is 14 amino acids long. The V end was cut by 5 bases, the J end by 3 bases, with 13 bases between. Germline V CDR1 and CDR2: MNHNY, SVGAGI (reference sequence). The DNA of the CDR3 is TGTGCCAGCAGTGGCTACAGGGAGGACTATGGCTACACCTTC. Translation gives CASSGYREDYGYTF.